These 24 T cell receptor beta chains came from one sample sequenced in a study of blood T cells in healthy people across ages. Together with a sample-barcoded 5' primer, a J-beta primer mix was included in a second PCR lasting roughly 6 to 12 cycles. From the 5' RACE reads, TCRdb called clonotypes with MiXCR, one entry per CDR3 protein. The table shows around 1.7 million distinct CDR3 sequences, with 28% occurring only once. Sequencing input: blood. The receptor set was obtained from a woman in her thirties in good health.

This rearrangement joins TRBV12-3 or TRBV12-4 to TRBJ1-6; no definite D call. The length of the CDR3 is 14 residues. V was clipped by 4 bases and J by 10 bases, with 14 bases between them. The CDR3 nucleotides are TGTGCCAGCAGTTCCCAACCCCTAGGATCACCCCTCCACTTT. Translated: CASSSQPLGSPLHF.

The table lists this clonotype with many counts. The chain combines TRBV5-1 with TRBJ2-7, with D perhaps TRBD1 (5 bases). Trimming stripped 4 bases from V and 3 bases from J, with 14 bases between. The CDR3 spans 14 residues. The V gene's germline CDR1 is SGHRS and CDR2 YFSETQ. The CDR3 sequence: CASSLTETRYEQYF. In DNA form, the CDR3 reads TGCGCCAGCAGCCTGACAGAAACCCGCTACGAGCAGTACTTC.

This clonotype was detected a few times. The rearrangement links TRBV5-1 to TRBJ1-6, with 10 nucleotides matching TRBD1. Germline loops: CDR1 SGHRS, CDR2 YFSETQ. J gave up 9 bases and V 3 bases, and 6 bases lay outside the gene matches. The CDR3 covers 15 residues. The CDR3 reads CASSSGQGMASPLHF. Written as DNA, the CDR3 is TGCGCCAGCAGCTCGGGACAGGGGATGGCTTCACCCCTCCACTTT.

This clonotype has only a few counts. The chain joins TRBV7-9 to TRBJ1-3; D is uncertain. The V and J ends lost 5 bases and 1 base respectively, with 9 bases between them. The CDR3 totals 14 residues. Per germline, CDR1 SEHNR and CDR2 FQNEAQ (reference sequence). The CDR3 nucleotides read TGTGCCAGCAGCCCGGCGGGTTCTGGAAACACCATATATTTT. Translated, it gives CASSPAGSGNTIYF.

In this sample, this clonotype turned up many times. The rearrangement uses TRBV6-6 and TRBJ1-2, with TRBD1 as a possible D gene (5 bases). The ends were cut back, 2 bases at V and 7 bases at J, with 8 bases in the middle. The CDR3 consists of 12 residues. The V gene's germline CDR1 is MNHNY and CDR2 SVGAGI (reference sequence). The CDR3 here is CASSYDSSGYTF. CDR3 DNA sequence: TGTGCCAGCAGTTACGACAGCTCTGGCTACACCTTC.

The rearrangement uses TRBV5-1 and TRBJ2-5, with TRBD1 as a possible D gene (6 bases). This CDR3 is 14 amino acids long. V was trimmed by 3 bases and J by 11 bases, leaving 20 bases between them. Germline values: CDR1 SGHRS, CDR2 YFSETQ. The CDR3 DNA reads TGCGCCAGCAGCTCCGACAGGCCCAGGGTTCAGCAGTACTTC. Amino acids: CASSSDRPRVQQYF.

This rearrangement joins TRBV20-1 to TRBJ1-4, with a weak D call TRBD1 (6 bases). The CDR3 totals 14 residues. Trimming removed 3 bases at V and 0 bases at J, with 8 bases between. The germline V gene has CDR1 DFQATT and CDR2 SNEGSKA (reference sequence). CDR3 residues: CSARDSTTNEKLFF. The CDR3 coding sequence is TGCAGTGCTAGGGACAGCACAACTAATGAAAAACTGTTTTTT.

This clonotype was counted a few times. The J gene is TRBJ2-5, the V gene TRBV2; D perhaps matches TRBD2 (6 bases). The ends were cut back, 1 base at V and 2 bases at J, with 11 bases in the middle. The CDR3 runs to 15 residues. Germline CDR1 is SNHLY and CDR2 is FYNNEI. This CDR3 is CASSEEEGLQETQYF. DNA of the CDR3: TGTGCCAGCAGTGAAGAGGAGGGGTTACAAGAGACCCAGTACTTC.

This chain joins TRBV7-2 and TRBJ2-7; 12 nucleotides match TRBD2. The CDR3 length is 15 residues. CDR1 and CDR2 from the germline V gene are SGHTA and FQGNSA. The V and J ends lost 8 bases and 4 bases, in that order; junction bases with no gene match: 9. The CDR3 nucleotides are TGTGCCAGCTTGGGGTCGCTAGCGGGAGGGTACGAGCAGTACTTC. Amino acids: CASLGSLAGGYEQYF.

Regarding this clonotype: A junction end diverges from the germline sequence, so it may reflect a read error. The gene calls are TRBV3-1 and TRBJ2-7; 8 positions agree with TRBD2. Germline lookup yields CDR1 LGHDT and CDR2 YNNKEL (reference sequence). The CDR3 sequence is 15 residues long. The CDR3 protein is CDSSQRPGGMYEQYF. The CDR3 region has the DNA TGTGACAGCAGCCAACGCCCGGGAGGGATGTACGAGCAGTACTTC.

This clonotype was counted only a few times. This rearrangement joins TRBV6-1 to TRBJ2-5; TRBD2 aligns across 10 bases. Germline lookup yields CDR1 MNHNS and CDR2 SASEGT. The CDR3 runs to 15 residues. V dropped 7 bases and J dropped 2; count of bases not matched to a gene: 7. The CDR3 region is CASTSSGSRQETQYF. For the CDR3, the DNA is TGTGCCAGCACCTCTAGCGGGAGTCGGCAAGAGACCCAGTACTTC.

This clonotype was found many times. The CDR3, as DNA: TGTGCCACTGATAAGCGGGGGGTGGATGATACGCAGTATTTT. Translating gives CATDKRGVDDTQYF. The chain is built from TRBV10-3 and TRBJ2-3, with 9 positions matching TRBD2. The CDR3 is made up of 14 amino acids. Losses at the gene ends were 10 bases for V and 6 bases for J; bases not matched to a gene: 11. Germline V gives CDR1 ENHRY, CDR2 SYGVKD.

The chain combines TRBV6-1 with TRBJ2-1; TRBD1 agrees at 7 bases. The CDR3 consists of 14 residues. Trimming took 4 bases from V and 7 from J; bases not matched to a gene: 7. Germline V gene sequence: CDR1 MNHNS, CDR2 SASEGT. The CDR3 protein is CASSARQGSNEQFF. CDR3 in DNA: TGTGCCAGCAGTGCTAGACAGGGCTCGAATGAGCAGTTCTTC.

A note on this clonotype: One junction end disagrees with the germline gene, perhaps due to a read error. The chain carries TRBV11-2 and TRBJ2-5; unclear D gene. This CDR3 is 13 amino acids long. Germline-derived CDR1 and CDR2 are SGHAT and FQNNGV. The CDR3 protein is CASSFEYQATQYF. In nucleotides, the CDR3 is TGTGCCAGCAGCTTCGAGTACCAAGCGACCCAGTACTTC.

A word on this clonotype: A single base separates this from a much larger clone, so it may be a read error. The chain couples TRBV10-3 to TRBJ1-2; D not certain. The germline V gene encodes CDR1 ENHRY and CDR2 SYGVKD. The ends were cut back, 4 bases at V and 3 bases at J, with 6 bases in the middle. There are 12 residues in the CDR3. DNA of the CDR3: TGTGCCATCAGTGGCGGATACTATGGCTACACCTTC. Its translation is CAISGGYYGYTF.

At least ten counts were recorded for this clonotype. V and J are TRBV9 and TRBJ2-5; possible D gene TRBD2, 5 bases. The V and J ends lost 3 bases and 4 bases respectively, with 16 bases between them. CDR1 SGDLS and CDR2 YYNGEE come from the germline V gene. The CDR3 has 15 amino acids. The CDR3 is CASSDGPEEVETQYF. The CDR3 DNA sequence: TGTGCCAGCAGCGACGGGCCAGAGGAGGTAGAGACCCAGTACTTC.

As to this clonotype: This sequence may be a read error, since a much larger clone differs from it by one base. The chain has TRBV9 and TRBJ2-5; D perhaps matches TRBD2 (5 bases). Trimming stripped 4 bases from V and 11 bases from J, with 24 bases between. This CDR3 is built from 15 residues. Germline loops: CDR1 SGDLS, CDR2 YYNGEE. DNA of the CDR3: TGTGCCAGCAGCTCAGGCGGATCGGGGATTAGAGAGCAGTACTTC. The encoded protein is CASSSGGSGIREQYF.

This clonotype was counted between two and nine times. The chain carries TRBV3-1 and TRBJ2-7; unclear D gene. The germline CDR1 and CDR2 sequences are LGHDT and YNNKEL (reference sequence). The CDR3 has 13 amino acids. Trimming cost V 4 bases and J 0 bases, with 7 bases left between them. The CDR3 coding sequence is TGTGCCAGCAGCCGAGCATTCTCCTACGAGCAGTACTTC. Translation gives CASSRAFSYEQYF.

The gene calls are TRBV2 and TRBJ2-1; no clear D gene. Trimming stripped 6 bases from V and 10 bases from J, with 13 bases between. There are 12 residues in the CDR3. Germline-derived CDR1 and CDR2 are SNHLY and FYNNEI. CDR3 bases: TGTGCCAGCAGCGGACCTCACGAGGAGCAGTTCTTC. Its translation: CASSGPHEEQFF.

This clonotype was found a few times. CDR3 residues: CASSYSFLRTATSYEQYF. The CDR3 DNA is TGTGCCAGCAGTTACTCGTTCCTTCGGACTGCCACCTCCTACGAGCAGTACTTC. V gene TRBV6-2 or TRBV6-3 combines with J gene TRBJ2-7, with D possibly being TRBD2 (5 bases). Trimming removed 0 bases at V and 0 bases at J, with 18 bases between. CDR1 MNHEY and CDR2 SVGEGT come from the germline V gene. The CDR3 runs 18 residues.

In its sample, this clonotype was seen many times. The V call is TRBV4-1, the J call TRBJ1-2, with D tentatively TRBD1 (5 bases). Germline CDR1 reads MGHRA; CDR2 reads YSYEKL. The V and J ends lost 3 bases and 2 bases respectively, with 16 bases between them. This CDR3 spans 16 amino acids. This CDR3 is CASSHIGTGFNYGYTF. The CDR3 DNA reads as TGCGCCAGCAGCCACATTGGGACGGGCTTCAACTATGGCTACACCTTC.

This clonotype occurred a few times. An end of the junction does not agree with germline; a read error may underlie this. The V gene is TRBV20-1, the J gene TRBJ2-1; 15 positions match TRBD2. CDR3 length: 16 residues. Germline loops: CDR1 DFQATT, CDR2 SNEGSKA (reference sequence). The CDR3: CGARTSGRAGNNEQFF. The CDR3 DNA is TGCGGTGCTAGGACTAGCGGGAGGGCCGGGAACAATGAGCAGTTCTTC.

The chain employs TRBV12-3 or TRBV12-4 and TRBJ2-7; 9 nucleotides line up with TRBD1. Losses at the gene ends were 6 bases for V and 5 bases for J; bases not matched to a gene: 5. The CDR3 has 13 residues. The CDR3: CASRGQGVHEQYF. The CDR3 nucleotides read TGTGCCAGCAGGGGACAGGGCGTCCACGAGCAGTACTTC.

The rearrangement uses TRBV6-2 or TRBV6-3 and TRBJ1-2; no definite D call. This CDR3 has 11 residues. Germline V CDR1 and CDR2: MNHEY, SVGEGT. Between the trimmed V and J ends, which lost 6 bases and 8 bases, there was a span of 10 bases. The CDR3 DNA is TGTGCCAGCAGGTACCTAGGCGGCTACACCTTC. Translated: CASRYLGGYTF.